The 27 T cell receptor beta chains below all came from one sample that was sequenced in a study of T-cell reconstitution after alpha-beta-depleted transplantation in children. Unique molecular identifiers were used to barcode this TCRbeta library. TCRdb analysed the PCR reads with MiXCR anew, one entry per CDR3 protein. The sample gives about 190,000 distinct CDR3 sequences, over 8.5% of which show up once; roughly 13% is in the top ten. The source material was PBMCs, sampled before TCRalphabeta/CD19-depleted stem cell transplant. Receptor source: a boy aged 2-15 years with acute myeloid leukemia, due to receive a stem cell transplant.

This clonotype was observed many times. This chain uses TRBV6-1 with TRBJ1-1, with 11 positions matching TRBD1. Germline CDR1 is MNHNS and CDR2 is SASEGT. The CDR3 runs 15 residues. J gave up 5 bases and V 7 bases, and 9 bases lay outside the gene matches. CDR3 loop: CASNRDRGGRTEAFF. CDR3 coding DNA: TGTGCCAGCAACCGGGACAGGGGGGGACGGACTGAAGCTTTCTTT.

This clonotype has a count of ten or more. The chain employs TRBV5-1 and TRBJ2-4; possibly TRBD2 for D (6 bases). The CDR3 has 17 residues. The germline V and J ends were trimmed by 4 bases and 6 bases, with 23 bases remaining between them. Germline-derived CDR1 and CDR2 are SGHRS and YFSETQ. The CDR3 sequence is CASSGDPRWGDGNIQYF. Here the CDR3 DNA reads TGCGCCAGCAGCGGTGATCCCAGGTGGGGGGACGGAAACATTCAGTACTTC.

This clonotype was observed many times. The rearrangement uses TRBV28 and TRBJ1-1; no definite D call. V lost 2 bases, J lost 6 bases, and 4 bases lay in between. CDR3 length: 11 amino acids. The germline V gene has CDR1 MDHEN and CDR2 SYDVKM. The CDR3 nucleotides read TGTGCCAGCAGTTTAAGTGCTGAAGCTTTCTTT. It specifies CASSLSAEAFF. The full variable domain, completed using reference TRBV28 and TRBJ1-1, is DVKVTQSSRYLVKRTGEKVFLECVQDMDHENMFWYRQDPGLGLRLIYFSYDVKMKEKGDIPEGYSVSREKKERFSLILESASTNQTSMYLCASSLSAEAFFGQGTRLTVV.

This clonotype was seen repeatedly, ten times or more. The CDR3 sequence is CAISAQNLNTEAFF. The CDR3 coding sequence is TGTGCCATCAGTGCACAGAACCTGAACACTGAAGCTTTCTTT. The gene calls are TRBV10-3 and TRBJ1-1; no definite D call. Trimming pared 4 bases from V and 0 bases from J, leaving 9 bases between. The CDR3 has 14 amino acids. Germline lookup yields CDR1 ENHRY and CDR2 SYGVKD.

This clonotype occurred many times. The gene calls are TRBV4-1 and TRBJ2-7, with no clear D. Germline loops: CDR1 MGHRA, CDR2 YSYEKL. The CDR3 has 14 residues. The V gene lost 1 base and the J gene lost 3 bases, with 10 bases spanning the gap. The CDR3: CASSQVGLIYEQYF. For the CDR3, the DNA is TGCGCCAGCAGCCAAGTCGGGCTGATCTACGAGCAGTACTTC.

A word on this clonotype: A read error may explain this, as a much larger clone is one base away. The CDR3 reads CSVLGDGDTF. CDR3 nucleotides: TGCAGCGTTTTGGGGGATGGCGACACCTTC. The chain uses TRBV29-1 and TRBJ1-2; weak D call: TRBD1 (5 bases). CDR1 is SQVTM, CDR2 ANQGSEA, per germline. The CDR3 totals 10 residues. The full variable domain, completed using reference TRBV29-1 and TRBJ1-2, is SAVISQKPSRDICQRGTSLTIQCQVDSQVTMMFWYRQQPGQSLTLIATANQGSEATYESGFVIDKFPISRPNLTFSTLTVSNMSPEDSSIYLCSVLGDGDTFGSGTRLTVV.

This clonotype was picked up many times. This chain connects TRBV12-3 or TRBV12-4 to TRBJ2-1; TRBD2 matches at 11 bases. The CDR3 extends over 15 amino acids. V shed 2 bases and J 8 bases; nucleotides not matched to a gene: 5. The CDR3 nucleotides are TGTGCCAGCAGTTTAAAGGTAGCGGGGGGGCATGAGCAGTTCTTC. It codes for CASSLKVAGGHEQFF.

Ten or more counts support this clonotype. The chain links TRBV29-1 to TRBJ1-2; unclear D gene. Per the germline V gene, CDR1 is SQVTM and CDR2 is ANQGSEA. V lost 6 bases and J lost 10, with 18 bases in between. The CDR3 loop spans 12 amino acids. The CDR3: CSVEKGYSDYTF. The CDR3 region has the DNA TGCAGCGTGGAAAAGGGATACTCGGACTACACCTTC.

There are a few counts of this clonotype. The rearrangement joins TRBV6-1 to TRBJ1-2, with D perhaps TRBD1 (6 bases). The CDR3 totals 14 residues. Trimming cost V 10 bases and J 1 base, with 16 bases left between them. The germline V gene encodes CDR1 MNHNS and CDR2 SASEGT. CDR3 nucleotides: TGTGCCACCCTTGGACAGAACAGTAACTATGGCTACACCTTC. Encoded protein: CATLGQNSNYGYTF.

The chain recombines TRBV2 with TRBJ2-1; D is perhaps TRBD2 (6 bases). The CDR3 is 17 residues long. CDR1 SNHLY and CDR2 FYNNEI come from the germline V gene. Trimming left V 7 bases short and J 0 bases short, with 19 bases between. The CDR3, as DNA: TGTGCCAGCACCGTAGCGGAAGGGATTAGCTCCTACAATGAGCAGTTCTTC. It encodes CASTVAEGISSYNEQFF.

This clonotype was detected ten times or more. This chain joins TRBV16 and TRBJ1-5, with 9 nucleotides matching TRBD1. Per the germline V gene, CDR1 is KGHSY and CDR2 is FQNENV. This CDR3 spans 16 amino acids. With 0 bases clipped from V and 7 bases from J, the junction kept 7 bases outside the gene matches. The CDR3 nucleotides read TGTGCCAGCAGCCAATCGGTGGGGGACAGGGTCCAGCCCCAGCATTTT. Protein sequence: CASSQSVGDRVQPQHF.

This clonotype has at least ten counts. The V gene is TRBV6-1, the J gene TRBJ2-6, with TRBD1 identical over 9 bases. The germline CDR1 and CDR2 sequences are MNHNS and SASEGT. The CDR3 extends over 17 amino acids. The V gene end was trimmed by 6 bases and the J gene end by 0 bases; junction bases not matched to a gene: 6. The CDR3 sequence is CASREVGQGSGANVLTF. CDR3 DNA: TGTGCCAGCAGGGAGGTGGGACAGGGCTCTGGGGCCAACGTCCTGACTTTC.

The sample holds many counts of this clonotype. The chain combines TRBV20-1 with TRBJ1-1, with a weak D call TRBD1 (5 bases). Trimming took off 3 bases at V and 4 bases at J, with 15 bases between the two ends. Per germline, CDR1 DFQATT and CDR2 SNEGSKA (reference sequence). The CDR3 spans 14 residues. The CDR3 here is CSARLGGGSTEAFF. In nucleotides, the CDR3 is TGCAGTGCTAGGCTCGGGGGTGGATCCACTGAAGCTTTCTTT.

In its sample, this clonotype was seen many times. The chain links TRBV20-1 to TRBJ2-7, with D maybe TRBD2 (6 bases). V was trimmed by 6 bases and J by 2 bases, leaving 14 bases between them. The length of the CDR3 is 13 residues. Per the germline V gene, CDR1 is DFQATT and CDR2 is SNEGSKA (reference sequence). CDR3 region: CSASGTDTYEQYF. Written as DNA, the CDR3 is TGCAGTGCCTCCGGGACTGACACCTACGAGCAGTACTTC.

This clonotype was observed a handful of times. This chain uses TRBV6-2 or TRBV6-3 with TRBJ1-5; 11 bases line up with TRBD1. The germline gives CDR1 MNHEY, CDR2 SVGEGT. CDR3 length equals 16 residues. After removal of 4 bases from V and 5 bases from J, the junction contained 7 bases not matched to a gene. CDR3: CASSFGQGAFHQPQHF. The CDR3 DNA sequence: TGTGCCAGCAGTTTCGGACAGGGGGCCTTTCATCAGCCCCAGCATTTT.

This clonotype was counted at least ten times. The chain recombines TRBV6-2 or TRBV6-3 with TRBJ2-7, with TRBD1 matching 7 bases. CDR3 size: 14 residues. Trimming removed 6 bases from V and 2 bases from J; junction bases left unmatched: 7. Germline V gene sequence: CDR1 MNHEY, CDR2 SVGEGT. In DNA, the CDR3 is TGTGCCAGCAGCACAGGGGCGACTACCTACGAGCAGTACGTC. Its protein product is CASSTGATTYEQYV.

The gene calls are TRBV6-1 and TRBJ1-4; D ambiguous. Per germline, CDR1 MNHNS and CDR2 SASEGT. The ends were cut back, 6 bases at V and 0 bases at J, with 11 bases in the middle. CDR3 length: 15 amino acids. CDR3 sequence reads: CASSHRMTTNEKLFF. CDR3 DNA: TGTGCCAGCAGCCACCGGATGACAACTAATGAAAAACTGTTTTTT.

Only a few counts were recorded for this clonotype. CDR3 loop: CASSLGGGRAFF. The CDR3 DNA sequence: TGTGCCAGCAGCTTAGGGGGGGGTCGAGCTTTCTTT. The rearrangement links TRBV7-9 to TRBJ1-1, with D possibly TRBD1 on 5 matching bases. V was pared by 1 base and J by 10 bases, with 10 bases between. The CDR3 runs 12 residues. The germline CDR1 and CDR2 sequences are SEHNR and FQNEAQ (reference sequence).

This clonotype has ten or more counts. The gene calls are TRBV6-1 and TRBJ1-1; D may be TRBD1 (5 bases). Per germline, CDR1 MNHNS and CDR2 SASEGT. V was cut by 5 bases and J by 0 bases, with 13 bases left in between. The CDR3 consists of 15 residues. CDR3 amino acids: CASSPHGGMNTEAFF. DNA of the CDR3: TGTGCCAGCAGTCCGCACGGGGGGATGAACACTGAAGCTTTCTTT.

This clonotype was seen ten or more times. The V and J genes are TRBV25-1 and TRBJ1-2; D is ambiguous. In germline, CDR1 is MGHDK, CDR2 SYGVNS. The CDR3 extends over 13 amino acids. Trimming took off 1 base at V and 1 base at J, with 4 bases between the two ends. CDR3: CASSELGNYGYTF. DNA for the CDR3: TGTGCCAGCAGTGAATTGGGTAACTATGGCTACACCTTC.

This clonotype was seen many times. The chain employs TRBV7-6 and TRBJ2-7; D ambiguous. CDR1 and CDR2 from the germline V gene are SGHVS and FNYEAQ. Trimming stripped 5 bases from V and 0 bases from J, with 14 bases between. The CDR3 runs to 15 residues. The CDR3 DNA reads TGTGCCAGCAGCCGTGAATCCCTCGACTCCTACGAGCAGTACTTC. Translation: CASSRESLDSYEQYF.

The table lists this clonotype with many counts. The chain recombines TRBV27 with TRBJ2-7, with D possibly matching TRBD2 (5 bases). The V and J ends lost 2 bases and 6 bases respectively, with 17 bases between them. The CDR3 consists of 15 residues. Per germline, CDR1 MNHEY and CDR2 SMNVEV (reference sequence). The CDR3 DNA sequence: TGTGCCAGCAGTTTAGGAGGCGGAGTTCCACTCGAGCAGTACTTC. It specifies CASSLGGGVPLEQYF.

This clonotype was seen at least ten times. V and J are TRBV20-1 and TRBJ2-1, with TRBD2 matching over 9 bases. The ends lost 0 bases at V and 0 bases at J; junction bases unmatched: 6. This CDR3 is 17 amino acids long. Per germline, CDR1 DFQATT and CDR2 SNEGSKA (reference sequence). This chain's CDR3 is CSARDSGSSLSYNEQFF. Here the CDR3 DNA reads TGCAGTGCTAGAGATAGCGGGAGTAGTCTCTCCTACAATGAGCAGTTCTTC.

Only a few counts were recorded for this clonotype. The genes are TRBV10-2 and TRBJ2-7, with 9 positions matching TRBD2. Trimming at V came to 7 bases and at J to 5 bases, leaving 6 bases not matched to a gene. The CDR3 spans 13 residues. Germline CDR1 is WSHSY and CDR2 is SAAADI. In DNA form, the CDR3 reads TGCGCCAGCAATTTAGCGGGAGCCCACGAGCAGTACTTC. This gives the protein CASNLAGAHEQYF.

The table lists this clonotype with many counts. This chain uses TRBV10-3 with TRBJ2-1, with 8 bases identical to TRBD2. The V gene's germline CDR1 is ENHRY and CDR2 SYGVKD. V lost 8 bases to trimming and J lost 4 bases; unmatched junction nucleotides: 10. This CDR3 is 15 amino acids long. The CDR3 loop is CAIGDTLAEYNEQFF. CDR3 bases: TGTGCCATCGGGGATACACTAGCGGAGTACAATGAGCAGTTCTTC.

This clonotype has ten or more counts. The CDR3 DNA reads TGTGCCAGCAGTTACTCTCAACTGATCCAAGAGACCCAGTACTTC. Protein sequence: CASSYSQLIQETQYF. V is TRBV6-5 and J is TRBJ2-5; D gene uncertain. Trimming removed 0 bases at V and 1 base at J, with 9 bases between. Germline assignment: CDR1 MNHEY and CDR2 SVGAGI. The CDR3 has 15 residues.

This clonotype was seen many times. V is TRBV5-1 and J is TRBJ2-5; D may correspond to TRBD1 or TRBD2 (6 bases each). The V gene lost 7 bases and the J gene lost 2 bases, with 15 bases spanning the gap. There are 14 residues in the CDR3. Germline loops: CDR1 SGHRS, CDR2 YFSETQ. CDR3 amino acids: CASLGAEGQETQYF. As DNA, the CDR3 is TGCGCCAGCCTGGGGGCGGAGGGACAAGAGACCCAGTACTTC.